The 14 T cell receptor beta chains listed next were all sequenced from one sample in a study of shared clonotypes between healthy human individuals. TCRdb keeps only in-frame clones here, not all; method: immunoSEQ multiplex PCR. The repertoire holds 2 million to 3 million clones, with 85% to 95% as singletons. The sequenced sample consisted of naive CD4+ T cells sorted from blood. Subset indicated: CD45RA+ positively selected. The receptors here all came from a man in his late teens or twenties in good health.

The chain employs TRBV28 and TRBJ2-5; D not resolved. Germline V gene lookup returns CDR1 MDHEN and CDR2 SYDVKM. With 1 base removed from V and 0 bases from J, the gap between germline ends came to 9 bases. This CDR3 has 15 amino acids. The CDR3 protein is CASSLLTLNQETQYF. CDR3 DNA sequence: TGTGCCAGCAGTTTATTGACCCTCAACCAAGAGACCCAGTACTTC.

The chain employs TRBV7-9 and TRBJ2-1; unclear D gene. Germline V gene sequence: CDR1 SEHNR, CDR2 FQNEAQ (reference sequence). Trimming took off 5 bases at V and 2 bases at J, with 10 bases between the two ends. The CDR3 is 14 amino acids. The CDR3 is CASSPRAAYNEQFF. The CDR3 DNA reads TGTGCCAGCAGCCCCCGGGCCGCCTACAATGAGCAGTTCTTC.

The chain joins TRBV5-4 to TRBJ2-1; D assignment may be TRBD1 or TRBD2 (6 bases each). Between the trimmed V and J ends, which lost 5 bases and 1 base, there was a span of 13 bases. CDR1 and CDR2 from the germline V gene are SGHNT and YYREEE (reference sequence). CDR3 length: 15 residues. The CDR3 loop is CASSRRGESYNEQFF. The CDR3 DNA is TGTGCCAGCAGTAGAAGGGGGGAATCCTACAATGAGCAGTTCTTC.

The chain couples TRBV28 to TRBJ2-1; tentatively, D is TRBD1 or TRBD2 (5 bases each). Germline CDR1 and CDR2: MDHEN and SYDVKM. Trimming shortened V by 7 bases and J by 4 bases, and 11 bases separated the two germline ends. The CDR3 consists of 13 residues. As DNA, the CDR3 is TGTGCCAGCATTACGAGGGGTTACAATGAGCAGTTCTTC. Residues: CASITRGYNEQFF.

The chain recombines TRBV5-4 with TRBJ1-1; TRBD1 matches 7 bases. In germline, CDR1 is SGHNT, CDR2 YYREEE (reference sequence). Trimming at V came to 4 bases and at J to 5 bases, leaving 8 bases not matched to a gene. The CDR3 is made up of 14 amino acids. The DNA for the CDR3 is TGTGCCAGCAGCCTAGGGGGCGCGAGGACTGAAGCTTTCTTT. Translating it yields CASSLGGARTEAFF. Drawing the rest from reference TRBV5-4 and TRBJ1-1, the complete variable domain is ETGVTQSPTHLIKTRGQQVTLRCSSQSGHNTVSWYQQALGQGPQFIFQYYREEENGRGNFPPRFSGLQFPNYSSELNVNALELDDSALYLCASSLGGARTEAFFGQGTRLTVV.

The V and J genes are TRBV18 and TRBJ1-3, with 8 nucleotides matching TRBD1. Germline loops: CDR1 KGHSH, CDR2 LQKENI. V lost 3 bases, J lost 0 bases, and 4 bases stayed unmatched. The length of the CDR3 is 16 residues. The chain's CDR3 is CASSPQGAVSGNTIYF. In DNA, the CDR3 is TGTGCCAGCTCACCGCAGGGGGCCGTCTCTGGAAACACCATATATTTT.

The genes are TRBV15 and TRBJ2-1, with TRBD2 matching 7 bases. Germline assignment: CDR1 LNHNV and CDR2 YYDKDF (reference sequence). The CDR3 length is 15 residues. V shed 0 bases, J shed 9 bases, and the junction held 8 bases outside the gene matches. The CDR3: CATSRDWGGMAEQFF. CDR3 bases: TGTGCCACCAGCAGAGACTGGGGGGGGATGGCTGAGCAGTTCTTC.

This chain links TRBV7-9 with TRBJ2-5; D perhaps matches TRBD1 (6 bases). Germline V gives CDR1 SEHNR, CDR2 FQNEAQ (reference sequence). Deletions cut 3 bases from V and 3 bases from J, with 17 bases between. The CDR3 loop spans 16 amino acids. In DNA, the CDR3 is TGTGCCAGCAGCTTGGGGGCGAAGGGGTCAAAAGAGACCCAGTACTTC. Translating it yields CASSLGAKGSKETQYF.

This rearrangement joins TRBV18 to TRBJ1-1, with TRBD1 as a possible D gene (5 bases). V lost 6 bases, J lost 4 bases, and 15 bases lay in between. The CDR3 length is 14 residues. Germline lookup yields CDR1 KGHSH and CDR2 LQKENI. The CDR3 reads CASSPDSVVTEAFF. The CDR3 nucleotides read TGTGCCAGCTCCCCTGACAGCGTGGTCACTGAAGCTTTCTTT.

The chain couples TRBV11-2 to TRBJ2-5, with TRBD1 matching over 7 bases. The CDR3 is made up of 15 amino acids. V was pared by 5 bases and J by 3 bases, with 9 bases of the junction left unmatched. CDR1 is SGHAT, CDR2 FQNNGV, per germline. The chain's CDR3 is CASSKGAWAEETQYF. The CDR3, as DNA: TGTGCCAGCAGCAAGGGGGCGTGGGCAGAAGAGACCCAGTACTTC. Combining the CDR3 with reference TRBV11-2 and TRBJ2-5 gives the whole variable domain EAGVAQSPRYKIIEKRQSVAFWCNPISGHATLYWYQQILGQGPKLLIQFQNNGVVDDSQLPKDRFSAERLKGVDSTLKIQPAKLEDSAVYLCASSKGAWAEETQYFGPGTRLLVL.

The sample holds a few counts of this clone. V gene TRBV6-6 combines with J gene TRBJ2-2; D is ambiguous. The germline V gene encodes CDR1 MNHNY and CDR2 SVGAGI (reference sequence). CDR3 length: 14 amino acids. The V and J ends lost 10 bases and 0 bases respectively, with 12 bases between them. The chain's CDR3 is CAIPSRTNTGELFF. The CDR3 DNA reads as TGTGCCATACCAAGCAGAACGAACACCGGGGAGCTGTTTTTT.

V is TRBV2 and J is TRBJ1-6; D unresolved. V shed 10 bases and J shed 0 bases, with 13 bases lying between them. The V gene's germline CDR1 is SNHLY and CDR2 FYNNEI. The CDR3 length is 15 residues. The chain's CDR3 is CATIDKPSYNSPLHF. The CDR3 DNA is TGTGCCACCATCGACAAACCCTCCTATAATTCACCCCTCCACTTT.

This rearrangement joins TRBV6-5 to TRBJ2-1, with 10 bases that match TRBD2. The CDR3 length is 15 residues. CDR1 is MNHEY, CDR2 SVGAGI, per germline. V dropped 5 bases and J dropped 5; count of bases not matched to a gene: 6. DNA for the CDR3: TGTGCCAGCAGTCCACCGGGACTAGCGAACAATGAGCAGTTCTTC. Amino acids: CASSPPGLANNEQFF.

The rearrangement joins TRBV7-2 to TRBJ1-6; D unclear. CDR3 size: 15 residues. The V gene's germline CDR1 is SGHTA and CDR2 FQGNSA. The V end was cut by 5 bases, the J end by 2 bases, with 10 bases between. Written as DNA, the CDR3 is TGTGCCAGCAGCCCGAGGAAAACCTATAATTCACCCCTCCACTTT. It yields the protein CASSPRKTYNSPLHF.